This T cell receptor beta chain was sequenced during a study of cytomegalovirus exposure and HLA in healthy donors. Study-level background: Some 85 million unique TCRs, all from HLA-typed donors, were included in an early release of the data. Genotyping showed less than 85% of 398 donors falling in the Caucasian-associated ancestry cluster. Study-wide results and caveats: Evidence from a later analysis indicated that most CMV-associated TCR beta chains looked HLA-restricted. Most TCRs appeared rarely, but some public TCRs recurred in many donors.

The PCR was carried out with 60 Vbeta primers and 13 Jbeta primers. Libraries were prepared by immunoSEQ multiplex PCR; TCRdb keeps only in-frame clonotypes and omits some of them. This sample has fewer than 250,000 clones; more than 75% occur once, and the top ten carry approximately 0.36%. Trimming removed 2 bases from V and 8 bases from J; junction bases left unmatched: 15. CDR1 SGHVS and CDR2 FNYEAQ come from the germline V gene. This CDR3 comprises 18 residues. Details on this clone: The antigen is undetermined.

This sequence joins TRBV7-6 and TRBJ2-1; TRBD2 agrees at 10 bases. The sequencing input was PBMCs. The receptor comes from a male donor in good health and CMV-seropositive. The DNA of the CDR3 is TGTGCCAGCAGCTTATTCCCCCGCGGGCTAGCGGGGGCCGATGAGCAGTTCTTC. Encoded protein: CASSLFPRGLAGADEQFF.